The 30 T cell receptor beta chains listed next were all sequenced from one sample in a study of blood T cells in healthy people across ages. A J-beta primer mix and a sample-barcoded 5' primer were used in a second PCR of about 7 to 12 cycles. TCRdb analysed the 5' RACE reads with MiXCR anew, one entry per CDR3 protein. The sample yields almost 1 million distinct CDR3 sequences, roughly 50% seen once. What was sequenced was blood. The receptors were gathered from a woman aged 55 to 70 in good health.

In its sample, this clonotype was seen a few times. The chain links TRBV2 to TRBJ1-2; TRBD1 aligns across 7 bases. After removal of 7 bases from V and 2 bases from J, the junction contained 16 bases not matched to a gene. CDR1 SNHLY and CDR2 FYNNEI come from the germline V gene. This CDR3 contains 17 residues. CDR3 residues: CASMGRGQSAANYGYTF. The CDR3, as DNA: TGTGCCAGCATGGGCCGGGGACAGTCGGCTGCAAACTATGGCTACACCTTC.

The chain combines TRBV2 with TRBJ2-1, with 14 bases aligning to TRBD2. Germline CDR1 and CDR2: SNHLY and FYNNEI. J lost 9 bases, V lost 6 bases, and 7 bases had no gene match. The CDR3 is made up of 15 amino acids. The DNA for the CDR3 is TGTGCCAGCAGAACGGGGACTAGCGGGAGTCGTGAGCAGTTCTTC. Its protein product is CASRTGTSGSREQFF.

There are many counts of this clonotype. The rearrangement links TRBV7-2 to TRBJ2-7, with unresolved D. Between the trimmed V and J ends, which lost 1 base and 2 bases, there was a span of 6 bases. This CDR3 is 13 amino acids long. Germline CDR1 SGHTA, CDR2 FQGNSA. The CDR3 sequence: CASSLGRPYEQYF. As DNA, the CDR3 is TGTGCCAGCAGCTTAGGCCGGCCCTACGAGCAGTACTTC.

The chain joins TRBV7-9 to TRBJ2-7; D is tentatively TRBD1 or TRBD2 (5 bases each). Germline CDR1 and CDR2: SEHNR and FQNEAQ (reference sequence). The CDR3 sequence is 16 residues long. Trimming stripped 3 bases from V and 4 bases from J, with 19 bases between. The CDR3 loop reads CASSFSGAASGYEQYF. CDR3 in DNA: TGTGCCAGCAGCTTTTCCGGGGCTGCGTCGGGGTACGAGCAGTACTTC. Looking up the rest from reference TRBV7-9 and TRBJ2-7 gives the full variable domain: DTGVSQNPRHKITKRGQNVTFRCDPISEHNRLYWYRQTLGQGPEFLTYFQNEAQLEKSRLLSDRFSAERPKGSFSTLEIQRTEQGDSAMYLCASSFSGAASGYEQYFGPGTRLTVT.

The chain uses TRBV4-2 and TRBJ1-6, with 7 bases lining up with TRBD1. Germline-derived CDR1 and CDR2 are LGHNA and YNFKEQ. The CDR3 has 14 residues. V was clipped by 0 bases and J by 7 bases; unmatched bases: 0. CDR3 sequence: CASSQEQGNSPLHF. DNA for the CDR3: TGTGCCAGCAGCCAAGAACAGGGGAATTCACCCCTCCACTTT.

As regards this clonotype: A clone one base away is much larger, so this may be a read error. The chain uses TRBV6-5 and TRBJ2-7, with D perhaps given as TRBD1 or TRBD2 (5 bases each). CDR1 and CDR2 from the germline V gene are MNHEY and SVGAGI. V was cut by 10 bases and J by 5 bases, with 24 bases left in between. The CDR3 totals 15 residues. DNA for the CDR3: TGTGCCACCCATGGGGAAGGGACGAGAACTAACGAGCAGTACTTC. This gives the protein CATHGEGTRTNEQYF.

This clonotype was counted a few times. In DNA form, the CDR3 reads TGTGCCAGCAGTTCCAGAAAGGACAAAGAGGCAGATACGCAGTATTTT. Protein product: CASSSRKDKEADTQYF. The chain carries TRBV27 and TRBJ2-3, with D perhaps matching TRBD1 (5 bases). This CDR3 contains 16 residues. The ends were cut back, 4 bases at V and 4 bases at J, with 18 bases in the middle. The germline V gene has CDR1 MNHEY and CDR2 SMNVEV (reference sequence).

J is TRBJ2-7 and V is TRBV7-2, with TRBD2 identical over 7 bases. This CDR3 spans 15 amino acids. Per germline, CDR1 SGHTA and CDR2 FQGNSA. The ends lost 5 bases at V and 4 bases at J; junction bases unmatched: 11. The CDR3 DNA sequence: TGTGCCAGCAGCCGCAGCGGGATATTAGAATACGAGCAGTACTTC. Translating it yields CASSRSGILEYEQYF. Based on the CDR3 plus reference TRBV7-2 and TRBJ2-7, the full variable domain is GAGVSQSPSNKVTEKGKDVELRCDPISGHTALYWYRQSLGQGLEFLIYFQGNSAPDKSGLPSDRFSAERTGGSVSTLTIQRTQQEDSAVYLCASSRSGILEYEQYFGPGTRLTVT.

The rearrangement uses TRBV5-1 and TRBJ2-6; perhaps TRBD2 as D (5 bases). Germline V gene data show CDR1 as SGHRS and CDR2 as YFSETQ. V lost 4 bases and J 3 bases, leaving 11 bases between the germline ends. The CDR3 length is 15 residues. The CDR3 here is CASSAGSGGANVLTF. DNA for the CDR3: TGCGCCAGCAGCGCGGGTTCTGGTGGGGCCAACGTCCTGACTTTC.

This clonotype was seen a few times. The chain is built from TRBV3-1 and TRBJ2-5; D is unclear. Trimming took 2 bases from V and 5 from J, leaving 9 bases between them. Germline CDR1 is LGHDT and CDR2 is YNNKEL (reference sequence). The CDR3 runs 13 residues. The CDR3 here is CASSQRRAETQYF. The CDR3 region has the DNA TGTGCCAGCAGCCAAAGAAGAGCCGAGACCCAGTACTTC.

The chain recombines TRBV4-1 with TRBJ1-1, with TRBD1 matching over 7 bases. The junction had 4 bases not matched to a gene; V was cut back by 0 bases and J by 0 bases. Germline lookup yields CDR1 MGHRA and CDR2 YSYEKL. The CDR3 consists of 16 residues. The CDR3 DNA sequence: TGCGCCAGCAGCCAAGATTGGACAGGTTTGAACACTGAAGCTTTCTTT. Its translation is CASSQDWTGLNTEAFF.

The chain links TRBV21-1 to TRBJ2-4; TRBD1, the table's D call, lacks a check against the DNA. The DNA end is a closer match to TRBJ2-7, so the J assignment may be wrong. TRBV21-1 is listed as a pseudogene. The CDR3 covers 14 residues. Here the CDR3 DNA reads TGTGCCAGCCCGGGACAGGGTTCGTCCTACGAGCAGTACTTC. This sequence encodes CASPGQGSSYEQYF.

This clonotype was observed a handful of times. The chain recombines TRBV10-3 with TRBJ2-3; 7 nucleotides match TRBD1. The CDR3 runs to 15 residues. The junction had 9 bases not matched to a gene; V was cut back by 3 bases and J by 6 bases. Germline V gene data show CDR1 as ENHRY and CDR2 as SYGVKD. The CDR3 reads CAISERQGRRDTQYF. CDR3 nucleotide sequence: TGTGCCATCAGTGAACGACAGGGAAGGAGGGATACGCAGTATTTT.

This clonotype was counted between two and nine times. J is TRBJ2-5 and V is TRBV18; D unresolved. This CDR3 is 15 amino acids long. Germline-derived CDR1 and CDR2 are KGHSH and LQKENI. Trimming pared 3 bases from V and 1 base from J, leaving 12 bases between. Written as DNA, the CDR3 is TGTGCCAGCTCACCCCCCGTGGGCTTCCAAGAGACCCAGTACTTC. As protein: CASSPPVGFQETQYF.

The sample holds a few counts of this clonotype. V gene TRBV7-9 combines with J gene TRBJ1-5; no reliable D call. Germline lookup yields CDR1 SEHNR and CDR2 FQNEAQ (reference sequence). The CDR3 length is 14 residues. Trimming pared 6 bases from V and 0 bases from J, leaving 9 bases between. The CDR3 is CASSRGRSNQPQHF. CDR3 nucleotide sequence: TGTGCCAGCAGTCGTGGACGTAGCAATCAGCCCCAGCATTTT.

The chain joins TRBV20-1 to TRBJ2-5; maybe TRBD2 (5 bases). The CDR3 contains 13 residues. The V end was cut by 3 bases, the J end by 5 bases, with 13 bases between. Germline V gene data show CDR1 as DFQATT and CDR2 as SNEGSKA (reference sequence). The CDR3, as DNA: TGCAGTGCTAGGGGCACTAGTAGGGAGACCCAGTACTTC. Residues: CSARGTSRETQYF.

The chain is built from TRBV19 and TRBJ2-7, with 15 bases matching TRBD2. The V gene end was trimmed by 0 bases and the J gene end by 2 bases; junction bases not matched to a gene: 14. This CDR3 spans 21 amino acids. CDR1 is LNHDA and CDR2 is SQIVND in the germline V gene (reference sequence). In nucleotides, the CDR3 is TGTGCCAGTAGTATAGAAGTGGGACCGGGACTAGCGGGAGGAGGCGCCTACGAGCAGTACTTC. It codes for CASSIEVGPGLAGGGAYEQYF.

This chain joins TRBV11-2 and TRBJ2-2, with a weak D call TRBD2 (5 bases). CDR1 is SGHAT and CDR2 is FQNNGV in the germline V gene. Trimming left V 4 bases short and J 5 bases short, with 17 bases between. The CDR3 is made up of 16 amino acids. The CDR3 sequence is CASSSYGGLGTGELFF. The DNA for the CDR3 is TGTGCCAGCAGCTCCTATGGCGGGCTGGGGACCGGGGAGCTGTTTTTT.

The rearrangement joins TRBV6-6 to TRBJ2-1, with TRBD1 matching 7 bases. Germline CDR1 and CDR2: MNHNY and SVGAGI (reference sequence). Germline trimming cut 6 bases from V and 4 bases from J; bases unmatched to any gene: 9. The CDR3 runs to 15 residues. CDR3 nucleotide sequence: TGTGCCAGCAGAGACACAGGGGAGTATTACAATGAGCAGTTCTTC. It codes for CASRDTGEYYNEQFF.

The chain combines TRBV3-1 with TRBJ1-2, with D perhaps TRBD1 (5 bases). This CDR3 has 16 amino acids. Germline V CDR1 and CDR2: LGHDT, YNNKEL (reference sequence). The V end lost 8 bases, the J end lost 10 bases, and 29 bases lay between the germline ends. The CDR3 coding sequence is TGTGCCAGCGGCGAGGACACTGGGTCCAAACAGCGCGACTACACCTTC. Residues: CASGEDTGSKQRDYTF.

In this sample, this clonotype turned up many times. The gene calls are TRBV28 and TRBJ1-2; a possible D gene is TRBD1 (5 bases). The germline V gene has CDR1 MDHEN and CDR2 SYDVKM. CDR3 size: 15 residues. V lost 6 bases, J lost 4 bases, and 18 bases lay in between. The CDR3 nucleotides are TGTGCCAGCAGGGCCCCCAATGGGGCAGCCTATGGCTACACCTTC. It codes for CASRAPNGAAYGYTF.

This rearrangement joins TRBV7-8 to TRBJ2-1; no clear D gene. The CDR3 length is 14 residues. Germline V gives CDR1 SGHVS, CDR2 FQNEAQ. With 4 bases removed from V and 12 bases from J, the gap between germline ends came to 19 bases. The CDR3: CASSSPSKVGTQFF. The CDR3 DNA follows: TGTGCCAGCAGCTCACCGAGTAAAGTGGGTACGCAGTTCTTC.

The chain carries TRBV18 and TRBJ2-7; D might be TRBD2 (6 bases). V lost 2 bases, J lost 7 bases, and 18 bases lay in between. Germline CDR1 reads KGHSH; CDR2 reads LQKENI. This CDR3 has 15 residues. Here the CDR3 reads CASSPGGGRYNEQYF. CDR3 DNA sequence: TGTGCCAGCTCACCAGGGGGAGGTCGGTACAATGAGCAGTACTTC.

This chain connects TRBV4-2 to TRBJ2-5; 7 nucleotides agree with TRBD1. Germline CDR1 and CDR2: LGHNA and YNFKEQ. Trimming removed 1 base from V and 7 bases from J; junction bases left unmatched: 6. The CDR3 extends over 14 amino acids. CDR3 protein: CASSQVGSGGTQYF. Here the CDR3 DNA reads TGTGCCAGCAGCCAAGTAGGGTCAGGGGGGACCCAGTACTTC.

The genes are TRBV12-3 or TRBV12-4 and TRBJ1-4, with TRBD1 identical over 10 bases. V lost 7 bases, J lost 10 bases, and 9 bases stayed unmatched. The CDR3 consists of 14 residues. The CDR3 sequence is CASTFWDRGGKLFF. CDR3 nucleotides: TGTGCCAGCACCTTTTGGGACAGGGGAGGAAAACTGTTTTTT.

Details on this clonotype: A junction boundary mismatches the germline segment, possibly from a read error. The chain links TRBV3-1 to TRBJ2-5; D gene ambiguous. The germline V gene encodes CDR1 LGHDT and CDR2 YNNKEL (reference sequence). This CDR3 is built from 12 residues. The CDR3 DNA follows: TGTGCCAGCAGCCAAGGCCAAGTGACCCAGTACTTC. This codes for CASSQGQVTQYF.

The CDR3: CASSRGQGAGETQYF. Here the CDR3 DNA reads TGTGCCAGCAGTAGAGGACAGGGGGCGGGAGAGACCCAGTACTTC. This chain connects TRBV6-2 or TRBV6-3 to TRBJ2-5, with 11 bases fitting TRBD1. The CDR3 sequence is 15 residues long. Germline trimming cut 5 bases from V and 4 bases from J; bases unmatched to any gene: 6. The V gene's germline CDR1 is MNHEY and CDR2 SVGEGT.

This rearrangement joins TRBV25-1 to TRBJ1-6, with 9 bases identical to TRBD1. The germline V gene has CDR1 MGHDK and CDR2 SYGVNS. V lost 1 base to trimming and J lost 14 bases; unmatched junction nucleotides: 0. The CDR3 is 12 amino acids. For the CDR3, the DNA is TGTGCCAGCAGTGAATGGGACAGGGCCCTCCACTTT. Residues: CASSEWDRALHF.

The genes are TRBV12-3 or TRBV12-4 and TRBJ2-5, with 8 bases that match TRBD1. The better agreement between TRBJ2-7 and the DNA end casts doubt on the J call. The CDR3 sequence is 14 residues long. The CDR3 nucleotides read TGTGCCAGCAGTTCCGGGGACAGGAAGCACGAGCAGTACTTC. It specifies CASSSGDRKHEQYF.

The chain uses TRBV6-2 or TRBV6-3 and TRBJ2-1; TRBD2 matches 8 bases. Trimming cost V 0 bases and J 4 bases; bases outside gene matches: 11. The germline V gene has CDR1 MNHEY and CDR2 SVGEGT. The CDR3 is 18 amino acids. DNA for the CDR3: TGTGCCAGCAGTTACTCTCTCCTAGGAGCGGGAGTTTACAATGAGCAGTTCTTC. Translated: CASSYSLLGAGVYNEQFF.